This TCR beta chain was sequenced during a study of blood T cell repertoires in COVID-19. Study background: Whether acute or convalescent, the COVID-19 samples came from the United States, Italy and Spain. PBMCs, B-cell-depleted T cells, or T cells provided the cDNA or gDNA that made up the material.

The V end was cut by 3 bases, the J end by 6 bases, with 11 bases between. The length of the CDR3 is 13 residues. Germline V gene lookup returns CDR1 MNHEY and CDR2 SMNVEV (reference sequence). In the case of this clone: Other DNA sequences in the same sample also yield this CDR3.

Original processing notes: Estimation of nucleated cell counts was performed using reference gene primer amplification. The repertoire was sequenced with immunoSEQ multiplex PCR; TCRdb's copy has only in-frame clones and lacks some. D and trimming were read from the DNA, whereas the V and J calls and clone size are those reported in that table. The data show over 250,000 clones, about nine tenths seen once. The sequence was obtained from a middle-aged man with acute or convalescent COVID-19. This chain connects TRBV27 to TRBJ1-2; maybe TRBD1 (5 bases). The sample was peripheral blood. Here the CDR3 reads CASSLRGGNGYTF. The DNA for the CDR3 is TGTGCCAGCAGTTTGAGGGGAGGGAATGGCTACACCTTC.